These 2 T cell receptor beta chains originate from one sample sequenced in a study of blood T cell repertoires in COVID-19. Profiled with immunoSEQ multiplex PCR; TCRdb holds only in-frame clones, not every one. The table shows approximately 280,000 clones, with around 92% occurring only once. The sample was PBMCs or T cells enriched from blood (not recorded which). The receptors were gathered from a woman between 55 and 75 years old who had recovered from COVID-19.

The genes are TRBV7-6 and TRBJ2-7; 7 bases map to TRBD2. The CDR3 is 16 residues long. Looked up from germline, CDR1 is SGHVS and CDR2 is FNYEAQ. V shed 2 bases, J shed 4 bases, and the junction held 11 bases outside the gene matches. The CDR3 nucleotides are TGTGCCAGCAGCTTAAGTCCCTCCGCAGCGGGGTACGAGCAGTACTTC. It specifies CASSLSPSAAGYEQYF.

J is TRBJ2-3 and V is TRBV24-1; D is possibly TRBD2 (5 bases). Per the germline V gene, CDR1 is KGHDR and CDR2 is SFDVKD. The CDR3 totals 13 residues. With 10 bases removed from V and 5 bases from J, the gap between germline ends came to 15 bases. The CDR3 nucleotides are TGTGCCACTCCGGGATCGAATGGAGATACGCAGTATTTT. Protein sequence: CATPGSNGDTQYF.